This record covers a single T cell receptor beta chain. The data are from a study of blood T cells in healthy people across ages. In germline, CDR1 is SGHRS, CDR2 YFSETQ. CDR3 length equals 16 residues. Trimming shortened V by 1 base and J by 5 bases, and 18 bases separated the two germline ends. Alongside a J-beta primer mix, a sample-barcoded 5' primer served in a second PCR lasting 7 to 11 cycles. TCRdb re-derived calls from the 5' RACE reads in MiXCR, one entry per CDR3 protein. The table lists roughly 560,000 distinct CDR3 sequences, 20% to 30% of them singletons. The data were also submitted as part of a second study, on T cells of mothers and their children.

This sequence originates from a boy between 10 and 17 years old in good health. The V gene is TRBV5-1, the J gene TRBJ2-5; TRBD2 might be the D (5 bases). The sample was blood. Here the CDR3 reads CASSLFSNERRETQYF. In DNA, the CDR3 is TGCGCCAGCAGCTTGTTCTCAAATGAAAGGAGGGAGACCCAGTACTTC.